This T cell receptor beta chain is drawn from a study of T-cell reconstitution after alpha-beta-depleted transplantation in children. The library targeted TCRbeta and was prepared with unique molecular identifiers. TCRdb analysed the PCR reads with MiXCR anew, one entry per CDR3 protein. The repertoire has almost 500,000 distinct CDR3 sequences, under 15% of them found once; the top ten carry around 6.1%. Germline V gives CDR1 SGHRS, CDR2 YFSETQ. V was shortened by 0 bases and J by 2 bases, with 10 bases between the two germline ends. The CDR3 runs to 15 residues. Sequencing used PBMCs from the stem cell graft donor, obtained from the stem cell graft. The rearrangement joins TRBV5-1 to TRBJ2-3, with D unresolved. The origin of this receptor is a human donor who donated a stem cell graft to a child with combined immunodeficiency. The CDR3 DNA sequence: TGCGCCAGCAGCTTGGGACCTCGGTACACAGATACGCAGTATTTT. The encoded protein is CASSLGPRYTDTQYF.